The 4 T cell receptor beta chains given below trace back to one sample, sequenced in a study of TIL therapy for anti-PD-1-resistant metastatic lung cancer. Time point in this sample: pre-treatment sample, taken before nivolumab and TIL therapy. Pleural nodules or supraclavicular lymph nodes made up most of the excised metastases sampled. This was the immunoSEQ v3 assay. Sequencing was performed with immunoSEQ multiplex PCR; in TCRdb, only in-frame clones are kept and a portion is missing. Found here are several thousand clones, 55% to 75% of them singletons; the top ten hold roughly 15%. The starting material was tumor tissue, obtained at baseline. Receptors were obtained from a person aged 25-79 years with non-small cell lung cancer.

In this sample, this clone turned up a few times. This chain uses TRBV4-3 with TRBJ1-6; tentatively, D is TRBD1 (5 bases). The CDR3 totals 13 residues. Germline V gene sequence: CDR1 LGHNA, CDR2 YSLEER. With 0 bases removed from V and 17 bases from J, the gap between germline ends came to 14 bases. The CDR3 spells CASSQEFRGLVHF. The CDR3 bases are TGCGCCAGCAGCCAAGAGTTTAGGGGCTTGGTCCACTTT.

This clone occurred a few times. The genes are TRBV7-9 and TRBJ1-1, with TRBD1 matching over 7 bases. In germline, CDR1 is SEHNR, CDR2 FQNEAQ (reference sequence). With V trimmed by 3 bases and J by 8 bases, 6 bases remained unmatched. There are 13 residues in the CDR3. CDR3 loop: CASSLGDSMEAFF. DNA of the CDR3: TGTGCCAGCAGCTTGGGGGACAGTATGGAAGCTTTCTTT.

The chain is built from TRBV5-1 and TRBJ2-3; the D gene is possibly TRBD1 (5 bases). Trimming left V 5 bases short and J 0 bases short, with 13 bases between. CDR3 size: 15 residues. CDR1 SGHRS and CDR2 YFSETQ come from the germline V gene. The CDR3 DNA sequence: TGCGCCAGCAGATTTGACAGCTCTAGCACAGATACGCAGTATTTT. It encodes CASRFDSSSTDTQYF. Looking up the rest from reference TRBV5-1 and TRBJ2-3 gives the full variable domain: KAGVTQTPRYLIKTRGQQVTLSCSPISGHRSVSWYQQTPGQGLQFLFEYFSETQRNKGNFPGRFSGRQFSNSRSEMNVSTLELGDSALYLCASRFDSSSTDTQYFGPGTRLTVL.

There are a few counts of this clone. This chain links TRBV2 with TRBJ2-7; D is unresolved. Between the trimmed V and J ends, which lost 7 bases and 1 base, there was a span of 2 bases. The CDR3 sequence is 10 residues long. Germline-derived CDR1 and CDR2 are SNHLY and FYNNEI. This chain's CDR3 is CASISYEQYV. The CDR3 nucleotides read TGTGCCAGCATTTCCTACGAGCAGTACGTC.